Reported below is one TCR beta chain. The data derive from a study of control samples from healthy donors and cancer patients. The CDR3 contains 14 residues. V lost 6 bases, J lost 3 bases, and 14 bases lay in between. Germline CDR1 reads MNHEY; CDR2 reads SVGEGT. Repertoires were generated with immunoSEQ multiplex PCR, while TCRdb's copy carries only in-frame clones and drops some. Of approximately 100,000 clones listed, about 85% are singletons. The sequenced sample was blood. The chain is built from TRBV6-2 or TRBV6-3 and TRBJ1-2; unclear D gene. This TCR derives from a middle-aged woman in good health. Here the CDR3 DNA reads TGTGCCAGCAGCCAGATGGGTGGGGACTATGGCTACACCTTC. Translated: CASSQMGGDYGYTF.